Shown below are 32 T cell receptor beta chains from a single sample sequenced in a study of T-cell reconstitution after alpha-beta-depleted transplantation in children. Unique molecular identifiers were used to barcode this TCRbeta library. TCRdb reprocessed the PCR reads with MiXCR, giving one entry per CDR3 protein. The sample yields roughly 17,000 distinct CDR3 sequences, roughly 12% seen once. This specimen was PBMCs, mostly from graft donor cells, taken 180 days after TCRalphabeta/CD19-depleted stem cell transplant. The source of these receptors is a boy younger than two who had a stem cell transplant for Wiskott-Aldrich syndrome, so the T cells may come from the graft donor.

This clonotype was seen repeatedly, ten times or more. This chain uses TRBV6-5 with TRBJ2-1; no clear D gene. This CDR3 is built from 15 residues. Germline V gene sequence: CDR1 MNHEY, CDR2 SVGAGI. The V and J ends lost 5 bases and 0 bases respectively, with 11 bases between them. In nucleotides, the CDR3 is TGTGCCAGCAGTCCATACTTGAGCTCCTACAATGAGCAGTTCTTC. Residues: CASSPYLSSYNEQFF.

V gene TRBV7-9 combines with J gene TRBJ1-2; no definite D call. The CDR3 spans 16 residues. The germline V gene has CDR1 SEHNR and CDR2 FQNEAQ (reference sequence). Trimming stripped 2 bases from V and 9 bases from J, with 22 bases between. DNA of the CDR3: TGTGCCAGCAGCTTATCTCTCAGGTTCAGCCGGCGAAGCTACACCTTC. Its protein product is CASSLSLRFSRRSYTF.

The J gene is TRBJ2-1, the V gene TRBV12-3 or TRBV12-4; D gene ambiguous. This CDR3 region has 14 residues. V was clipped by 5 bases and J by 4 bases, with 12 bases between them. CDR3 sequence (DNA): TGTGCCAGCAGTCGTACTGGCGGATACAATGAGCAGTTCTTC. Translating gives CASSRTGGYNEQFF.

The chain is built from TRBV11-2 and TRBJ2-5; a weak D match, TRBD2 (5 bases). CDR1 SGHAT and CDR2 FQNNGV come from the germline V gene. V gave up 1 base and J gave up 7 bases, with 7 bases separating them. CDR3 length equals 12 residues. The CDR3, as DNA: TGTGCCAGCAGCTTAGCGGCGGGGACCCAGTACTTC. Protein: CASSLAAGTQYF.

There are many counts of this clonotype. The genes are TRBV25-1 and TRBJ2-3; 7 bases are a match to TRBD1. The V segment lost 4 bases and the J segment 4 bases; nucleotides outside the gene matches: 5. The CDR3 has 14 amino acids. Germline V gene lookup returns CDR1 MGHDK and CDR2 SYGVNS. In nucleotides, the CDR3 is TGTGCCAGCAGTGGGAGACAGGGACCAGATACGCAGTATTTT. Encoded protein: CASSGRQGPDTQYF.

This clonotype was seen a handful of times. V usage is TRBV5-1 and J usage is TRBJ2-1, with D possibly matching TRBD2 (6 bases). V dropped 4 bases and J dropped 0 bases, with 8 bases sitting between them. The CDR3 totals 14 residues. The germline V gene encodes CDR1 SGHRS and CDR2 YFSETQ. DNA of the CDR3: TGCGCCAGCAGCCGGGACTCCTCCTACAATGAGCAGTTCTTC. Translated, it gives CASSRDSSYNEQFF.

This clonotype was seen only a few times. The CDR3 loop is CASSLDGRDEKLFF. The DNA of the CDR3 is TGCGCCAGCAGCTTGGACGGGAGAGATGAAAAACTGTTTTTT. This chain connects TRBV5-1 to TRBJ1-4; unclear D gene. Trimming removed 0 bases from V and 6 bases from J, with 9 bases in between. The CDR3 is made up of 14 amino acids. CDR1 and CDR2 from the germline V gene are SGHRS and YFSETQ.

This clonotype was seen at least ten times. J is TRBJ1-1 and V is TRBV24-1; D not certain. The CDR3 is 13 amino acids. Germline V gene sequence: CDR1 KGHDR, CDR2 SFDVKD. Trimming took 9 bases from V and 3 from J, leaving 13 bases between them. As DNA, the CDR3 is TGTGCCACCCATGCCCCTGAAGACACTGAAGCTTTCTTT. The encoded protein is CATHAPEDTEAFF.

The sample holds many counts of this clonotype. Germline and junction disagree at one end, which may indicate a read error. CDR3 DNA sequence: TGTGCCAGCAGCTTGACTATTTTTCCCCAAGCCTTT. This codes for CASSLTIFPQAF. The rearrangement uses TRBV11-2 and TRBJ2-3, with D possibly being TRBD2 (5 bases). The CDR3 totals 12 residues. Germline V gene sequence: CDR1 SGHAT, CDR2 FQNNGV.

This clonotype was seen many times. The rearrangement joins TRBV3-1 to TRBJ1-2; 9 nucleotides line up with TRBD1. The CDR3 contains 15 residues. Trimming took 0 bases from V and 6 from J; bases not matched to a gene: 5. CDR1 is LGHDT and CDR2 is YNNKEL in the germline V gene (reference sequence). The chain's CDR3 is CASSQDEQGADGYTF. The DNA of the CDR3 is TGTGCCAGCAGCCAAGATGAACAGGGGGCGGATGGCTACACCTTC.

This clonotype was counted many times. The CDR3 reads CASRKQGFTDTQYF. The CDR3 DNA is TGTGCCAGCAGAAAACAGGGTTTCACTGATACGCAGTATTTT. The chain employs TRBV27 and TRBJ2-3, with D perhaps matching TRBD1 (6 bases). The V gene's germline CDR1 is MNHEY and CDR2 SMNVEV (reference sequence). V was cut by 6 bases and J by 6 bases, with 16 bases left in between. The CDR3 extends over 14 amino acids.

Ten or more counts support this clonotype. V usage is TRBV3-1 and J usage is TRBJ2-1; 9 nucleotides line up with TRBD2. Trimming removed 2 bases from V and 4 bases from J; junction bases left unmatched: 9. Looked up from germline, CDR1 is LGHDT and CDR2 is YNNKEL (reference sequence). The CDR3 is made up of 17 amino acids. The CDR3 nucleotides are TGTGCCAGCAGCCAAAGAGGTAGCGGGGGACCTTACAATGAGCAGTTCTTC. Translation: CASSQRGSGGPYNEQFF.

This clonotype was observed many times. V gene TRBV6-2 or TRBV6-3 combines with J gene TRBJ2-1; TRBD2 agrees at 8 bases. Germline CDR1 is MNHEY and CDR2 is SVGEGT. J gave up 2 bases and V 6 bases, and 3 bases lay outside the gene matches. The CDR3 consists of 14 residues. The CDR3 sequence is CASRGREAYNEQFF. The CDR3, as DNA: TGTGCCAGCAGGGGGCGGGAGGCCTACAATGAGCAGTTCTTC.

CDR3 DNA: TGCGCCAGCAGCTTGGGGACCCAAGGCTACACCTTC. As protein: CASSLGTQGYTF. This chain joins TRBV5-1 and TRBJ1-2; no firm D call. CDR1 and CDR2 from the germline V gene are SGHRS and YFSETQ. V lost 0 bases and J lost 8, with 8 bases in between. The CDR3 totals 12 residues. Full variable domain (outside the CDR3, taken from reference TRBV5-1 and TRBJ1-2): KAGVTQTPRYLIKTRGQQVTLSCSPISGHRSVSWYQQTPGQGLQFLFEYFSETQRNKGNFPGRFSGRQFSNSRSEMNVSTLELGDSALYLCASSLGTQGYTFGSGTRLTVV.

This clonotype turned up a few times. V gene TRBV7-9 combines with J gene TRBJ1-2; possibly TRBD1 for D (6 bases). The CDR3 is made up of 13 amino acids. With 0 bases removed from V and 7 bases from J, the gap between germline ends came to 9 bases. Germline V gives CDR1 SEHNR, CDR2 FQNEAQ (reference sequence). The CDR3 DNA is TGTGCCAGCAGCTTAGCGGAGGGGGTTGGCTACACCTTC. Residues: CASSLAEGVGYTF.

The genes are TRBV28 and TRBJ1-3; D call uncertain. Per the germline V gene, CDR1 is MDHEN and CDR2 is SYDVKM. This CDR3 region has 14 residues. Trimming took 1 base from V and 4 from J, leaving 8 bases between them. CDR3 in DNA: TGTGCCAGCAGTTTATCCCTCGGGGGAAACACCATATATTTT. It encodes CASSLSLGGNTIYF.

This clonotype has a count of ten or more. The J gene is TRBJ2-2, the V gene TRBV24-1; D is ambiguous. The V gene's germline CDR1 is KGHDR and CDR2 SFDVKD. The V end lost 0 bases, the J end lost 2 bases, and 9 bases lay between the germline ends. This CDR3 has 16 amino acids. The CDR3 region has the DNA TGTGCCACCAGTGATTTGCAAGCTATTAACACCGGGGAGCTGTTTTTT. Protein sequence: CATSDLQAINTGELFF.

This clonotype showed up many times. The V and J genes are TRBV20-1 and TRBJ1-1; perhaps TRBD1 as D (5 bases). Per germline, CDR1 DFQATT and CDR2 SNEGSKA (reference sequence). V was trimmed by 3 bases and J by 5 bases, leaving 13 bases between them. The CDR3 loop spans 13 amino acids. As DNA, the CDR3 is TGCAGTGCTAGTAGGGGTCGGGAAACTGAAGCTTTCTTT. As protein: CSASRGRETEAFF.

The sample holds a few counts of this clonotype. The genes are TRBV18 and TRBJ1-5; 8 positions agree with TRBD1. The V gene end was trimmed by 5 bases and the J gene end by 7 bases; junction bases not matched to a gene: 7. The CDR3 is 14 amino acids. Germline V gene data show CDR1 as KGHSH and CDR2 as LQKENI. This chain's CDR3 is CASSTTGVDQPQHF. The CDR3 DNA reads TGTGCCAGCTCAACGACAGGGGTTGACCAGCCCCAGCATTTT. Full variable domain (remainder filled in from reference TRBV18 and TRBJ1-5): NAGVMQNPRHLVRRRGQEARLRCSPMKGHSHVYWYRQLPEEGLKFMVYLQKENIIDESGMPKERFSAEFPKEGPSILRIQQVVRGDSAAYFCASSTTGVDQPQHFGDGTRLSIL.

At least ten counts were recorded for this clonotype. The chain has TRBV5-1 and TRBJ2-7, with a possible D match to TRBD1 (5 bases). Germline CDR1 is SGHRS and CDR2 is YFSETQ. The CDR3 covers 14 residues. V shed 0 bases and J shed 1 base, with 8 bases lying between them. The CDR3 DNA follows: TGCGCCAGCAGCTTGGGACAGCCGTCCTACGAGCAGTACTTC. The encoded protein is CASSLGQPSYEQYF.

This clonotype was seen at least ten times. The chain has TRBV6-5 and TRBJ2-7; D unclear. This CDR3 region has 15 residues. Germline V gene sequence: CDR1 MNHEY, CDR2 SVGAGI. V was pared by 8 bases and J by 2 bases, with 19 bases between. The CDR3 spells CASYSRGSLTYEQYF. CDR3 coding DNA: TGTGCCAGCTATTCTCGAGGTTCCTTAACCTACGAGCAGTACTTC.

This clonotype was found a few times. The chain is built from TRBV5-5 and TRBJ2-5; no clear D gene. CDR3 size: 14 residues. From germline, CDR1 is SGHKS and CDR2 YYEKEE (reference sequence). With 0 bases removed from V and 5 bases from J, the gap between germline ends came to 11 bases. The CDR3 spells CASSLGTARETQYF. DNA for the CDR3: TGTGCCAGCAGCTTGGGGACCGCCCGGGAGACCCAGTACTTC.

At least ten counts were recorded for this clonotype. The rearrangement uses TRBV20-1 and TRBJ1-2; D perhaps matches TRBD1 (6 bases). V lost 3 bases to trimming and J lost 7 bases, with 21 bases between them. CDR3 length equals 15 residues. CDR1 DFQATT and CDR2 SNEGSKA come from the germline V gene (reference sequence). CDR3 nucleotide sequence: TGCAGTGCTAGCACTTTGGGACACCCCGTAGGTGGCTACACCTTC. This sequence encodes CSASTLGHPVGGYTF.

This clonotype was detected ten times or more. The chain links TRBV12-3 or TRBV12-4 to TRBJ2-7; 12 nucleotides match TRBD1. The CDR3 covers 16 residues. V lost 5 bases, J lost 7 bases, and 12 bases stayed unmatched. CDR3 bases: TGTGCCAGCAGTCTCACCCCGGGACAGGGGGCAGGAGAGCAGTACTTC. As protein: CASSLTPGQGAGEQYF.

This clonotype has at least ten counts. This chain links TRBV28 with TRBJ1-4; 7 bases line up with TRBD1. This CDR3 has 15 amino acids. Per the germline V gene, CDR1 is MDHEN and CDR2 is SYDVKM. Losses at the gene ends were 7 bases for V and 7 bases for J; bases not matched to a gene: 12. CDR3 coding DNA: TGTGCCAGCAACCTACCGGGACAGCTTGGTGAAAAACTGTTTTTT. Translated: CASNLPGQLGEKLFF.

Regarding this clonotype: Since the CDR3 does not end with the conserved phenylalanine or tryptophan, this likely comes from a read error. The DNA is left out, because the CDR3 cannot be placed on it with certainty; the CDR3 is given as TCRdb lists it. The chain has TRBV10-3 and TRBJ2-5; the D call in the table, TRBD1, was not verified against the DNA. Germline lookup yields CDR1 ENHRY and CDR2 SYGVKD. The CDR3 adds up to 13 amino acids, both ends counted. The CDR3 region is CAIRGQGVETQCC.

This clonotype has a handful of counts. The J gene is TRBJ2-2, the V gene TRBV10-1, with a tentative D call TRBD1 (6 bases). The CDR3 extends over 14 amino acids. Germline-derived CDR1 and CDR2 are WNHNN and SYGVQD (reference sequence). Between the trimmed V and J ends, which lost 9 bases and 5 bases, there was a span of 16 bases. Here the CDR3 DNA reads TGCGCCAGACTCCGGGACACAGCAACCGGGGAGCTGTTTTTT. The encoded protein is CARLRDTATGELFF.

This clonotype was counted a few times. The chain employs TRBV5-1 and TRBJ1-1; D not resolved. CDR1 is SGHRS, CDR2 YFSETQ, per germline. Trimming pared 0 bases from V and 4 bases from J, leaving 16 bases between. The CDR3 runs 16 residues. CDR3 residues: CASSLGVAGRGTEAFF. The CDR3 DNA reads TGCGCCAGCAGCTTGGGGGTTGCGGGAAGAGGCACTGAAGCTTTCTTT.

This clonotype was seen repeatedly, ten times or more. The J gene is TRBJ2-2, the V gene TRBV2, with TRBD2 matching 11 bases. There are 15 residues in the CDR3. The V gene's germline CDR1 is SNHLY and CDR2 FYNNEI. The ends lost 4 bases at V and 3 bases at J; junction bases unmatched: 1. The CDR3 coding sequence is TGTGCCAGCAGTGTGGGACTAGCGGACACCGGGGAGCTGTTTTTT. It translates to CASSVGLADTGELFF.

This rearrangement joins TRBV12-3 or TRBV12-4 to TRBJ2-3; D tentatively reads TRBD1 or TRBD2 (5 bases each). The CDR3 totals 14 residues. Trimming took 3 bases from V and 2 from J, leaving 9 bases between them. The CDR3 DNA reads TGTGCCAGCAGTTTTGGGGGTACCACAGATACGCAGTATTTT. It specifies CASSFGGTTDTQYF.

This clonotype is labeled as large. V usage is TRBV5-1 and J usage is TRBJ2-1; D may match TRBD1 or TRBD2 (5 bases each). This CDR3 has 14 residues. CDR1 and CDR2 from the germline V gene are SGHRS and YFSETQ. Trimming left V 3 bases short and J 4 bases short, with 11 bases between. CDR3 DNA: TGCGCCAGCAGCTCCGGGACCCCGTACAATGAGCAGTTCTTC. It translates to CASSSGTPYNEQFF.

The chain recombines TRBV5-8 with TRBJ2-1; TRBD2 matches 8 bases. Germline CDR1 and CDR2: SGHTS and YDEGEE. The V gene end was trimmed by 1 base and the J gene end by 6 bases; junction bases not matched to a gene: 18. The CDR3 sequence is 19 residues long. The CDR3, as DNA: TGTGCCAGCAGCTTGACTAGCGGCCTGACCGAATCGTGGATCAATGAGCAGTTCTTC. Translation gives CASSLTSGLTESWINEQFF.